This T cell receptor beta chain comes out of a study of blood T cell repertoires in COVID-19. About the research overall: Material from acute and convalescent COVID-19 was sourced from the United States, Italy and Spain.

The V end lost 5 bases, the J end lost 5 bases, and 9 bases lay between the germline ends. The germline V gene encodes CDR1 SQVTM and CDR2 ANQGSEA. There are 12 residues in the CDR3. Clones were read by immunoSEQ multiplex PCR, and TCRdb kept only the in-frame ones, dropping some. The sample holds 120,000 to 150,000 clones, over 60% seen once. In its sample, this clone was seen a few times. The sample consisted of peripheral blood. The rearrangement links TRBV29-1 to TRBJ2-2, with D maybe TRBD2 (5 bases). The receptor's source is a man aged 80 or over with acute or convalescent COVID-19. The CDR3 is CSVLGRTGELFF. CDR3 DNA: TGCAGCGTTTTAGGGAGAACCGGGGAGCTGTTTTTT.